The clone carrying this TCR beta chain was counted a few times. What it binds is not known. This specimen comes from a study of T cells after yellow fever vaccination. Study overall: Researchers used SMART-Seq v4 Ultra Low Input to prepare fractions that had low cell numbers.

TCRdb reprocessed the 5' RACE reads with MiXCR, giving one entry per CDR3 protein. The sample shows about 340,000 distinct CDR3 sequences, roughly 4% of them seen only once. The germline V gene encodes CDR1 DFQATT and CDR2 SNEGSKA (reference sequence). Trimming took off 6 bases at V and 3 bases at J, with 21 bases between the two ends. The CDR3 loop spans 16 amino acids. General study points: Researchers cautioned that FACS-sorted repertoires could harbor abundant clonotypes contaminating from the bulk population.

The input for sequencing was PBMCs, taken 5 days after the yellow fever booster vaccination. The TCR was taken from a man aged 18 to 35 who received the YFV17D yellow fever vaccine. The chain is built from TRBV20-1 and TRBJ2-1, with a tentative D call TRBD2 (6 bases). The chain's CDR3 is CSAQKGGGTYYNEQFF. As DNA, the CDR3 is TGCAGTGCCCAAAAGGGTGGGGGGACTTACTACAATGAGCAGTTCTTC.